Below, one T cell receptor (beta chain) is given with its context. Sequenced by immunoSEQ multiplex PCR; TCRdb stores in-frame clones only, minus some. Altogether some 16,000 clones are present, more than 80% being singletons, with the ten largest covering 10% to 15%. The data originate from a study of Tregs in tolerant kidney transplant recipients. V dropped 4 bases and J dropped 6; count of bases not matched to a gene: 0. The CDR3 covers 11 residues. CDR1 SQVTM and CDR2 ANQGSEA come from the germline V gene. This TCR was recovered from a human donor in good health. The chain links TRBV29-1 to TRBJ1-2; 9 positions match TRBD1. Sequenced: CD8+ T cells from blood. The CDR3 nucleotides are TGCAGCGTTGGGACAGGGGATGGCTACACCTTC. It encodes CSVGTGDGYTF.